The 9 T cell receptor beta chains below were found in one sample sequenced in a study of cytomegalovirus exposure and HLA in healthy donors. Produced via immunoSEQ multiplex PCR; TCRdb's table is partial and in-frame only. Here the sample spans around 50,000 clones, 93% being singletons. Source material: PBMCs. These receptors all come from a woman aged 18-30 years in good health and CMV-seronegative.

This chain joins TRBV11-3 and TRBJ1-2; 7 nucleotides match TRBD1. CDR1 and CDR2 (germline): SGHNT, YENEEA. The CDR3 contains 14 residues. V was pared by 1 base and J by 4 bases, with 3 bases of the junction left unmatched. CDR3 nucleotide sequence: TGTGCCAGCAGCTTAGCGGACAGGACCTATGGCTACACCTTC. Encoded protein: CASSLADRTYGYTF.

This clone was detected once. The chain recombines TRBV5-4 with TRBJ1-1; 7 positions match TRBD1. J was trimmed by 1 base and V by 4 bases; bases with no gene match: 4. Per germline, CDR1 SGHNT and CDR2 YYREEE (reference sequence). The CDR3 runs 14 residues. CDR3 sequence reads: CASSRQGSNTEAFF. CDR3 nucleotide sequence: TGTGCCAGCAGCCGACAGGGATCGAACACTGAAGCTTTCTTT.

The J gene is TRBJ2-1, the V gene TRBV29-1, with D maybe TRBD1 (6 bases). CDR1 SQVTM and CDR2 ANQGSEA come from the germline V gene. The CDR3 loop spans 16 amino acids. V gave up 2 bases and J gave up 6 bases, with 20 bases separating them. CDR3 DNA: TGCAGCGTTGAAAGTAGGCAGGGGAATCACGCCAATGAGCAGTTCTTC. Translated: CSVESRQGNHANEQFF.

With regard to this clone: Its ends do not fully match the called genes, so a read error is possible. This sequence joins TRBV11-3 and TRBJ2-3; 9 positions match TRBD2. The CDR3 runs 14 residues. Per germline, CDR1 SGHNT and CDR2 YENEEA. The CDR3, as DNA: TGTGCCAGCAGTTTAGCGGGAGCAGAAGATACGCAGTATTTT. Its translation: CASSLAGAEDTQYF.

This clone is labeled medium-sized. The V gene is TRBV6-4, the J gene TRBJ2-1; TRBD1 aligns across 9 bases. The CDR3 sequence is 14 residues long. CDR1 and CDR2 (germline): MRHNA, SNTAGT. The V segment lost 0 bases and the J segment 7 bases; nucleotides outside the gene matches: 1. The CDR3 DNA reads TGTGCCAGCAGTGACTCGACAGGGGGGAATGAGCAGTTCTTC. It is translated as CASSDSTGGNEQFF.

This rearrangement joins TRBV5-1 to TRBJ2-1; 7 bases are a match to TRBD2. The V segment lost 0 bases and the J segment 4 bases; nucleotides outside the gene matches: 4. This CDR3 region has 15 residues. CDR1 and CDR2 from the germline V gene are SGHRS and YFSETQ. The CDR3 loop is CASSLGRGVYNEQFF. For the CDR3, the DNA is TGCGCCAGCAGCTTGGGACGGGGGGTTTACAATGAGCAGTTCTTC.

V and J are TRBV5-1 and TRBJ2-1, with D uncertain. The V and J ends lost 0 bases and 4 bases respectively, with 14 bases between them. Germline CDR1 is SGHRS and CDR2 is YFSETQ. The CDR3 is made up of 16 amino acids. CDR3 sequence: CASSLGLGQVYNEQFF. The CDR3 region has the DNA TGCGCCAGCAGCTTGGGGCTTGGGCAGGTTTACAATGAGCAGTTCTTC.

The rearrangement uses TRBV5-1 and TRBJ1-4; D is unresolved. Germline V gives CDR1 SGHRS, CDR2 YFSETQ. Trimming left V 0 bases short and J 0 bases short, with 9 bases between. The CDR3 runs 16 residues. The DNA for the CDR3 is TGCGCCAGCAGCTTGGTTTTCGGGTCAACTAATGAAAAACTGTTTTTT. Its translation: CASSLVFGSTNEKLFF.

Turning to this clone: A junction end diverges from the germline sequence, so it may reflect a read error. The chain links TRBV5-6 to TRBJ1-2, with 10 bases lining up with TRBD1. The germline V gene encodes CDR1 SGHDT and CDR2 YYEEEE. The CDR3 runs 13 residues. CDR3 region: CASSGRDRGLEIF. Written as DNA, the CDR3 is TGTGCCAGCAGCGGCAGGGACAGGGGACTCGAAATTTTC.